This TCR beta chain was obtained from a study of shared clonotypes between healthy human individuals. Study-wide findings and caveats: Clonotype sharing across donors was expected to vary with sequencing depth.

On this clone: What it binds is not known.

Germline V gene lookup returns CDR1 SGHTA and CDR2 FQGNSA. V shed 1 base, J shed 7 bases, and the junction held 4 bases outside the gene matches. The CDR3 runs 14 residues. In unsorted samples, genomic DNA was obtained using 90 million or so PBMCs. Evenly divided among several immunoSEQ plates was the genomic DNA of each subset. On ten immunoSEQ deep assay plates, unsorted PBMC DNA was sequenced. Repertoires were generated with immunoSEQ multiplex PCR, while TCRdb's copy carries only in-frame clones and drops some. In the table there are fewer than 650,000 clones, around 77% of which are singletons. The specimen was PBMCs. The chain is built from TRBV7-2 and TRBJ2-4, with 7 bases fitting TRBD2. The clonotype was recovered from a middle-aged woman in good health. Some clones in this sample may be carry-over from other donors' samples. In nucleotides, the CDR3 is TGTGCCAGCAGCTTAGAAGCGGGGAGGAACATTCAGTACTTC. It specifies CASSLEAGRNIQYF.